This is a list of T cell receptor beta chains from one sample in a study of blood T cell repertoires in COVID-19. Only in-frame clones appear in the TCRdb table, and some are missing; sequencing was by immunoSEQ multiplex PCR. The sample yields some 70,000 clones, approximately 83% seen once. Material: peripheral blood. These TCRs come from a woman aged 60-75 years with acute or convalescent COVID-19. CDR3s include the opening cysteine and the closing phenylalanine or tryptophan. Each record gives: clone size, J gene, D gene, V gene, CDR3 DNA, CDR3 protein. The D gene is left open where the match is weak. Rows give clone size only sometimes, using once, few, many, or a class for an expanded clone.

NA,TRBJ1-2,NA,TRBV20-1,TGCAGTGCTAGTAACCCTACACGACAGACAACTAACTATGGCTACACCTTC,CSASNPTRQTTNYGYTF
NA,TRBJ2-7,TRBD2,TRBV19,TGTGCCAGTAGTGACTGGACTAGCGGGGGACCCTCCTCCTACGAGCAGTACTTC,CASSDWTSGGPSSYEQYF
NA,TRBJ1-1,TRBD1,TRBV19,TGTGCCAGTATCCCAGACAGGGTGAACACTGAAGCTTTCTTT,CASIPDRVNTEAFF
NA,TRBJ1-1,TRBD1,TRBV4-1,TGCGCCAGCAGCCGAAACGGACAGGCGAACACTGAAGCTTTCTTT,CASSRNGQANTEAFF
NA,TRBJ1-1,NA,TRBV2,TGTGCCAGCAGTGTCTATAACAGCAACACTGAAGCTTTCTTT,CASSVYNSNTEAFF
NA,TRBJ2-3,NA,TRBV21-1,TGTGCCAGCAAGATAGCGGGGGGGAGAGAGACAGATACGCAGTATTTT,CASKIAGGRETDTQYF
NA,TRBJ1-5,NA,TRBV6-5,TGTGCCAGCCGAGACAATCAGCCCCAGCATTTT,CASRDNQPQHF
NA,TRBJ1-1,TRBD1,TRBV18,TGTGCCAGCCTACCGGGACAGGGCGACGTCAGGAACACTGAAGCTTTCTTT,CASLPGQGDVRNTEAFF
NA,TRBJ2-5,TRBD2,TRBV6-5,TGTGCCAGCGAGTCTAGCGGGGAGGAGACCCAGTACTTC,CASESSGEETQYF
NA,TRBJ1-2,NA,TRBV6-5,TGTGCCAGCAACACCCGGGGGGGGAACTATGGCTACACCTTC,CASNTRGGNYGYTF
few,TRBJ1-6,TRBD1,TRBV6-5,TGTGCCAGCACGGGGGACAGGGTTCATTCACCCCTCCACTTT,CASTGDRVHSPLHF
NA,TRBJ1-1,TRBD1,TRBV19,TGTGCCAGTAGTATGGCCAGGGGGTATGCTCGTCGGACTGAAGCTTTCTTT,CASSMARGYARRTEAFF
NA,TRBJ1-5,NA,TRBV12-3/TRBV12-4,TGTGCCAGCAGTTTATCAACAGGGAAGGCCCAGCATTTT,CASSLSTGKAQHF
many,TRBJ1-1,NA,TRBV6-4,TGTGCCAGCAGTGACTCAGATGCGGGGGGGGCTGAAGCTTTCTTT,CASSDSDAGGAEAFF
NA,TRBJ2-1,NA,TRBV5-7,TGTGCCAGCAGCTTGTCGCAGGGGCGTGGGTTCTTC,CASSLSQGRGFF
NA,TRBJ1-6,TRBD1,TRBV5-6,TGTGCCAGCAGCTTGAGGGCAGGGGGTAATTCACCCCTCCACTTT,CASSLRAGGNSPLHF
NA,TRBJ2-1,NA,TRBV5-6,TGTGCCAGCAGCTTGGGAGAATTACGTCGCAACTCCTACAATGAGCAGTTCTTC,CASSLGELRRNSYNEQFF
NA,TRBJ2-2,NA,TRBV19,TGTGCCAGTAGCTCGGGGGGCATGACCGGGGAGCTGTTTTTT,CASSSGGMTGELFF
once,TRBJ1-5,NA,TRBV2,TGTGCCAGCAGTGATAACAGGGTAGGCAATCAGCCCCAGCATTTT,CASSDNRVGNQPQHF
NA,TRBJ2-7,NA,TRBV6-5,TGTGCCAGCGTCGAGGGGGGGCAGTCCTACGAGCAGTACTTC,CASVEGGQSYEQYF
NA,TRBJ2-7,NA,TRBV6-1,TGTGCCAGCAGTGAAGCGCGGTACGAGCAGTACTTC,CASSEARYEQYF
once,TRBJ2-3,TRBD2,TRBV30,TGTGCCTGGAGCCTTTCCGGGGGGGGGCCAGATACGCAGTATTTT,CAWSLSGGGPDTQYF
NA,TRBJ2-1,NA,TRBV7-2,TGTGCCAGCAGCTTAGGGGGCAGGTCGGCCGAGCAGTTCTTC,CASSLGGRSAEQFF
few,TRBJ2-2,TRBD1,TRBV2,TGTGCCAGCAGTGGGGAAGGCAGGGGGCAATACACCGGGGAGCTGTTTTTT,CASSGEGRGQYTGELFF
NA,TRBJ1-2,NA,TRBV24-1,TGTGCCACCAGTGACTCTGACGGGGACTACACCTTC,CATSDSDGDYTF
few,TRBJ1-2,TRBD1,TRBV19,TGTGCCAGTAGTCTGACAGGGAACTATGGCTACACCTTC,CASSLTGNYGYTF
NA,TRBJ1-6,NA,TRBV3-1/TRBV3-2,TGTGCCAGCAGCCAAGGGGGACTCTTTGCACCCCTCCACTTT,CASSQGGLFAPLHF
NA,TRBJ2-5,TRBD1,TRBV19,TGTGCCAGTAGTATAGAAGTGCACAGGGGGAGGGAGACCCAGTACTTC,CASSIEVHRGRETQYF
NA,TRBJ2-2,NA,TRBV12-3/TRBV12-4,TGTGCCAGCAGTTTACCGGCGGGCCGGGAGCTGTTTTTT,CASSLPAGRELFF
once,TRBJ2-7,NA,TRBV12-2,TGTGCAAGTCTCCCTCTGACAAGGGGCCCCTCCTACGAGCAGTACTTC,CASLPLTRGPSYEQYF
once,TRBJ1-2,NA,TRBV27,TGTGCCAGCAGTTTATCGATCGCAGGGAGGGGCTACACCTTC,CASSLSIAGRGYTF
NA,TRBJ1-4,TRBD1,TRBV5-1,TGCGCCAGCAGCAGCTCCCCACGTAGGGACAGGGGCCGAAACAGCAATGAAAAACTGTTTTTT,CASSSSPRRDRGRNSNEKLFF
NA,TRBJ2-3,TRBD2,TRBV27,TGTGCCAGCAGTTTATTCCTAGCGGGAGGCGCAGATACGCAGTATTTT,CASSLFLAGGADTQYF
NA,TRBJ1-2,NA,TRBV9,TGTGCCAGCAGCGTAGGGGAGACCCGTAACTATGGCTACACCTTC,CASSVGETRNYGYTF
NA,TRBJ2-3,NA,TRBV2,TGTGCCAGCAGTGAAGCGGGAGCCAGCACGCAGTATTTT,CASSEAGASTQYF
once,TRBJ1-1,TRBD1,TRBV19,TGTGCCAGTAGTATATTGGGACAGTACACTGAAGCTTTCTTT,CASSILGQYTEAFF
few,TRBJ1-3,TRBD1,TRBV23-1,TGCGCCAGCAGTCAATCAAAGGGGGCGAAGGAAGGAAACACCATATATTTT,CASSQSKGAKEGNTIYF
NA,TRBJ1-2,NA,TRBV5-1,TGCGCCAGCAGCTTGGAAGGCAGGGGCGAGAATAGCTACACCTTC,CASSLEGRGENSYTF